This TCR beta chain was retrieved from a study of response to subunit inactivated influenza vaccine. This clonotype was observed a handful of times. The CDR3 is 14 residues long. Trimming removed 3 bases from V and 0 bases from J, with 9 bases in between. The germline CDR1 and CDR2 sequences are LGHNA and YNFKEQ. TCRdb recomputed calls from the RT-PCR reads with MiXCR, one row per CDR3 protein. Of a few hundred thousand distinct CDR3 sequences in the sample, 7.2% are singletons; the top ten hold around 13%. The sequence was obtained from a man aged 50 to 75 who received an inactivated influenza vaccine. The material was PBMCs from blood, obtained roughly 24 months after vaccination. This chain joins TRBV4-2 and TRBJ2-7; D gene unclear. The CDR3 bases are TGTGCCAGCAGCCAGGACGGAGCCTCCTACGAGCAGTACTTC. This gives the protein CASSQDGASYEQYF.